Reported below is one T cell receptor (beta chain). The antigen is not known. These data originate in a study of shared clonotypes between healthy human individuals. Study at large: In total, the donors were two women and a few men aged 18 to 49. Per-donor plates numbered three CD4 naive, three CD4 memory, two CD8 naive and one CD8 memory.

Study-level results: With few donors, the genetic and exposure-history diversity represented was limited. Roughly 5% of naive CD4 clonotypes were common to a handful of donors.

Sequenced by immunoSEQ multiplex PCR; TCRdb stores in-frame clones only, minus some. The sample has 1,400,000 or so clones, just under 99% seen once. The CDR3 has 14 residues. V shed 3 bases and J shed 0 bases, with 9 bases lying between them. Per germline, CDR1 SGHVS and CDR2 FNYEAQ. The clonotype comes from a man younger than 40 in good health. The genes are TRBV7-6 and TRBJ2-7; D gene unclear. Sequenced: naive CD4+ T cells sorted from blood. Regarding subset: CD45RA+ positively selected. In nucleotides, the CDR3 is TGTGCCAGCAGCTTGACGCCAGACTCCTACGAGCAGTACTTC. It is translated as CASSLTPDSYEQYF.